Below, 17 T cell receptor beta chains from the same sample are listed, as sequenced in a study of T-cell reconstitution after alpha-beta-depleted transplantation in children. Molecular barcoding with unique molecular identifiers was used for the TCRbeta library. TCRdb re-called the PCR reads with MiXCR, one entry per CDR3 protein. The sample lists about 610,000 distinct CDR3 sequences; roughly a quarter were seen once. Material: PBMCs, obtained before TCRalphabeta/CD19-depleted stem cell transplant. The receptor source for this set is a boy under two years old with Wiskott-Aldrich syndrome, due to receive a stem cell transplant.

This clonotype was seen at least ten times. This sequence joins TRBV4-2 and TRBJ1-6, with TRBD1 identical over 7 bases. CDR3 size: 15 residues. Germline lookup yields CDR1 LGHNA and CDR2 YNFKEQ. V shed 0 bases and J 10 bases; nucleotides not matched to a gene: 6. The CDR3 loop reads CASSQDVEGQSPLHF. The CDR3 bases are TGTGCCAGCAGCCAAGATGTGGAGGGACAGTCACCCCTCCACTTT.

This clonotype was seen a few times. The V and J genes are TRBV20-1 and TRBJ2-7, with 8 bases fitting TRBD2. The J segment lost 1 base and the V segment lost 6 bases, leaving 8 bases of the junction unmatched. Germline-derived CDR1 and CDR2 are DFQATT and SNEGSKA (reference sequence). The CDR3 consists of 14 residues. The CDR3 DNA reads TGCAGTGCGCACCCGGGACTAGATTCCTACGAGCAGTACTTC. Protein: CSAHPGLDSYEQYF.

CDR3 protein: CSASVSARALYNEQFF. The CDR3 coding sequence is TGCAGTGCTAGCGTCAGTGCGAGAGCACTCTACAATGAGCAGTTCTTC. V gene TRBV20-1 combines with J gene TRBJ2-1, with D unclear. The CDR3 has 16 residues. The germline V gene has CDR1 DFQATT and CDR2 SNEGSKA (reference sequence). The ends were cut back, 3 bases at V and 3 bases at J, with 18 bases in the middle.

The chain couples TRBV12-3 or TRBV12-4 to TRBJ2-1; D may be TRBD1 (5 bases). The CDR3 spans 15 residues. Trimming took 3 bases from V and 7 from J, leaving 16 bases between them. CDR3 in amino acids: CASSLRLGVRNEQFF. The CDR3 nucleotides read TGTGCCAGCAGTTTGCGGCTAGGGGTGAGGAATGAGCAGTTCTTC.

This clonotype was seen more than once but under ten times. The chain recombines TRBV3-1 with TRBJ2-1; 13 bases line up with TRBD2. The CDR3 contains 16 residues. V was pared by 5 bases and J by 2 bases, with 3 bases of the junction left unmatched. CDR1 is LGHDT, CDR2 YNNKEL, per germline (reference sequence). The CDR3 loop reads CASSFGLAGAYNEQFF. Here the CDR3 DNA reads TGTGCCAGCAGCTTCGGACTAGCGGGAGCCTACAATGAGCAGTTCTTC.

This clonotype showed up just a few times. This rearrangement joins TRBV4-1 to TRBJ1-1; weak D call: TRBD1 (6 bases). V lost 2 bases, J lost 2 bases, and 9 bases lay in between. Germline loops: CDR1 MGHRA, CDR2 YSYEKL. The CDR3 has 14 amino acids. CDR3 in amino acids: CASSQYRDNTEAFF. CDR3 in DNA: TGCGCCAGCAGCCAATACAGGGATAACACTGAAGCTTTCTTT.

The sample holds one count of this clonotype. J is TRBJ2-1 and V is TRBV18; D not certain. V lost 3 bases to trimming and J lost 15 bases, with 21 bases between them. The CDR3 has 14 residues. Per the germline V gene, CDR1 is KGHSH and CDR2 is LQKENI. The CDR3 protein is CASSPLGWATQPFF. The CDR3 bases are TGTGCCAGCTCACCCCTCGGTTGGGCCACACAACCGTTCTTC.

The genes are TRBV4-1 and TRBJ1-5, with D possibly TRBD1 on 6 matching bases. Per the germline V gene, CDR1 is MGHRA and CDR2 is YSYEKL. The CDR3 is 13 amino acids. Trimming removed 8 bases at V and 4 bases at J, with 12 bases between. The CDR3 bases are TGCGCCAGCGGTCACAGGGAAAATCAGCCCCAGCATTTT. Translated, it gives CASGHRENQPQHF.

CDR3 sequence reads: CASSLKTNTEAFF. The DNA for the CDR3 is TGTGCCAGCAGCTTAAAGACGAACACTGAAGCTTTCTTT. The chain uses TRBV7-6 and TRBJ1-1; D not certain. The V gene's germline CDR1 is SGHVS and CDR2 FNYEAQ. V lost 2 bases and J lost 1, with 5 bases in between. The CDR3 contains 13 residues.

The chain links TRBV20-1 to TRBJ2-7; 9 bases align to TRBD1. The CDR3 covers 13 residues. Trimming at V came to 4 bases and at J to 10 bases, leaving 11 bases not matched to a gene. Germline CDR1 and CDR2: DFQATT and SNEGSKA (reference sequence). The CDR3, as DNA: TGCAGTGCTATCCCAACAGGGGGCGATGATCAGTACTTC. Amino acids: CSAIPTGGDDQYF.

The chain uses TRBV20-1 and TRBJ2-1, with 7 bases lining up with TRBD2. After removal of 3 bases from V and 2 bases from J, the junction contained 7 bases not matched to a gene. CDR3 size: 15 residues. Germline loops: CDR1 DFQATT, CDR2 SNEGSKA (reference sequence). For the CDR3, the DNA is TGCAGTGCTAGCCCTAGACGGGGGGCCTACAATGAGCAGTTCTTC. It yields the protein CSASPRRGAYNEQFF.

V is TRBV28 and J is TRBJ2-3; 10 bases are a match to TRBD1. After removal of 6 bases from V and 3 bases from J, the junction contained 3 bases not matched to a gene. The CDR3 loop spans 14 amino acids. Looked up from germline, CDR1 is MDHEN and CDR2 is SYDVKM. CDR3 nucleotides: TGTGCCAGCAGGGAGGGACAGGGGACAGATACGCAGTATTTT. It codes for CASREGQGTDTQYF.

This chain joins TRBV15 and TRBJ1-5; 8 positions match TRBD1. The germline CDR1 and CDR2 sequences are LNHNV and YYDKDF (reference sequence). V lost 0 bases, J lost 9 bases, and 7 bases stayed unmatched. The CDR3 is 15 amino acids. The CDR3 bases are TGTGCCACCAGCAGAGATGGGCAGGGGGCATCGCCCCAGCATTTT. Its protein is CATSRDGQGASPQHF. Looking up the rest from reference TRBV15 and TRBJ1-5 gives the full variable domain: DAMVIQNPRYQVTQFGKPVTLSCSQTLNHNVMYWYQQKSSQAPKLLFHYYDKDFNNEADTPDNFQSRRPNTSFCFLDIRSPGLGDTAMYLCATSRDGQGASPQHFGDGTRLSIL.

This clonotype has more than one count but fewer than ten. The V and J genes are TRBV5-1 and TRBJ2-7, with no clear D. Looked up from germline, CDR1 is SGHRS and CDR2 is YFSETQ. This CDR3 comprises 14 residues. The V end lost 2 bases, the J end lost 3 bases, and 12 bases lay between the germline ends. The CDR3 reads CASSLRDRLYEQYF. CDR3 in DNA: TGCGCCAGCAGCTTACGAGACCGCCTCTACGAGCAGTACTTC.

V usage is TRBV24-1 and J usage is TRBJ2-7, with 9 positions matching TRBD2. CDR3 length equals 16 residues. J gave up 2 bases and V 4 bases, and 8 bases lay outside the gene matches. Germline V gene sequence: CDR1 KGHDR, CDR2 SFDVKD. The CDR3 nucleotides read TGTGCCACCAGTGAACCCACTAGCGGGCGGCCCTACGAGCAGTACTTC. Encoded protein: CATSEPTSGRPYEQYF.

The chain couples TRBV27 to TRBJ2-2; D not certain. In germline, CDR1 is MNHEY, CDR2 SMNVEV (reference sequence). CDR3 size: 14 residues. Trimming took 4 bases from V and 5 from J, leaving 11 bases between them. The CDR3 here is CASSYWGSTGELFF. CDR3 in DNA: TGTGCCAGCAGTTATTGGGGTTCAACCGGGGAGCTGTTTTTT.

Details on this clonotype: This may be a read error: a much more frequent sequence differs by one nucleotide. The chain couples TRBV7-9 to TRBJ2-7; 11 bases agree with TRBD1. CDR1 and CDR2 from the germline V gene are SEHNR and FQNEAQ (reference sequence). This CDR3 is built from 13 residues. V trimming: 7 bases; J trimming: 3 bases; junction bases outside the gene matches: 2. CDR3 sequence reads: CASTGTGGYEQYF. As DNA, the CDR3 is TGTGCCAGCACCGGGACAGGGGGCTACGAGCAGTACTTC.